A single sample gave rise to the 4 T cell receptor beta chains below, sequenced in a study of shared clonotypes between healthy human individuals. In the naive CD8 group, cells lacked CD45RO and were positively selected for CCR7, so terminally differentiated effector memory CD45RA+ cells were left out. Using immunoSEQ multiplex PCR, the repertoire was profiled, and TCRdb retains in-frame clones only, with some absent. The table includes about 590,000 clones, just under 97% detected once. Sequencing input: naive CD8+ T cells sorted from blood. These receptor sequences come from a woman in her 30s in good health.

V usage is TRBV2 and J usage is TRBJ2-5; tentatively, D is TRBD1 or TRBD2 (5 bases each). The CDR3 covers 12 residues. V shed 5 bases and J shed 7 bases, with 11 bases lying between them. Germline V CDR1 and CDR2: SNHLY, FYNNEI. CDR3 sequence (DNA): TGTGCCAGCAGTTCCGGGACCGTGACCCAGTACTTC. This encodes CASSSGTVTQYF.

CDR3 sequence (DNA): TGTGCCAGCAGCTTGGGAGCGGGCCCGAACAATGAGCAGTTCTTC. As protein: CASSLGAGPNNEQFF. The V call is TRBV11-2, the J call TRBJ2-1; TRBD2 is a possible D gene (6 bases). Germline CDR1 is SGHAT and CDR2 is FQNNGV. V lost 3 bases and J lost 5, with 14 bases in between. This CDR3 comprises 15 residues.

The chain carries TRBV19 and TRBJ2-4, with TRBD1 as a possible D gene (5 bases). The ends were cut back, 3 bases at V and 12 bases at J, with 15 bases in the middle. Germline CDR1 is LNHDA and CDR2 is SQIVND (reference sequence). CDR3 length equals 13 residues. CDR3 nucleotides: TGTGCCAGTAGTATTATCCCCAGGGCGACTCAGTACTTC. It codes for CASSIIPRATQYF.

V usage is TRBV7-9 and J usage is TRBJ2-5; 7 bases are a match to TRBD1. The end of the DNA fits TRBJ2-7 better, so the J call may be wrong. The CDR3 totals 15 residues. From germline, CDR1 is SEHNR and CDR2 FQNEAQ (reference sequence). The CDR3 loop reads CASSLGQGPAYEQYF. The CDR3 region has the DNA TGTGCCAGCAGCTTAGGACAGGGCCCTGCCTACGAGCAGTACTTC.